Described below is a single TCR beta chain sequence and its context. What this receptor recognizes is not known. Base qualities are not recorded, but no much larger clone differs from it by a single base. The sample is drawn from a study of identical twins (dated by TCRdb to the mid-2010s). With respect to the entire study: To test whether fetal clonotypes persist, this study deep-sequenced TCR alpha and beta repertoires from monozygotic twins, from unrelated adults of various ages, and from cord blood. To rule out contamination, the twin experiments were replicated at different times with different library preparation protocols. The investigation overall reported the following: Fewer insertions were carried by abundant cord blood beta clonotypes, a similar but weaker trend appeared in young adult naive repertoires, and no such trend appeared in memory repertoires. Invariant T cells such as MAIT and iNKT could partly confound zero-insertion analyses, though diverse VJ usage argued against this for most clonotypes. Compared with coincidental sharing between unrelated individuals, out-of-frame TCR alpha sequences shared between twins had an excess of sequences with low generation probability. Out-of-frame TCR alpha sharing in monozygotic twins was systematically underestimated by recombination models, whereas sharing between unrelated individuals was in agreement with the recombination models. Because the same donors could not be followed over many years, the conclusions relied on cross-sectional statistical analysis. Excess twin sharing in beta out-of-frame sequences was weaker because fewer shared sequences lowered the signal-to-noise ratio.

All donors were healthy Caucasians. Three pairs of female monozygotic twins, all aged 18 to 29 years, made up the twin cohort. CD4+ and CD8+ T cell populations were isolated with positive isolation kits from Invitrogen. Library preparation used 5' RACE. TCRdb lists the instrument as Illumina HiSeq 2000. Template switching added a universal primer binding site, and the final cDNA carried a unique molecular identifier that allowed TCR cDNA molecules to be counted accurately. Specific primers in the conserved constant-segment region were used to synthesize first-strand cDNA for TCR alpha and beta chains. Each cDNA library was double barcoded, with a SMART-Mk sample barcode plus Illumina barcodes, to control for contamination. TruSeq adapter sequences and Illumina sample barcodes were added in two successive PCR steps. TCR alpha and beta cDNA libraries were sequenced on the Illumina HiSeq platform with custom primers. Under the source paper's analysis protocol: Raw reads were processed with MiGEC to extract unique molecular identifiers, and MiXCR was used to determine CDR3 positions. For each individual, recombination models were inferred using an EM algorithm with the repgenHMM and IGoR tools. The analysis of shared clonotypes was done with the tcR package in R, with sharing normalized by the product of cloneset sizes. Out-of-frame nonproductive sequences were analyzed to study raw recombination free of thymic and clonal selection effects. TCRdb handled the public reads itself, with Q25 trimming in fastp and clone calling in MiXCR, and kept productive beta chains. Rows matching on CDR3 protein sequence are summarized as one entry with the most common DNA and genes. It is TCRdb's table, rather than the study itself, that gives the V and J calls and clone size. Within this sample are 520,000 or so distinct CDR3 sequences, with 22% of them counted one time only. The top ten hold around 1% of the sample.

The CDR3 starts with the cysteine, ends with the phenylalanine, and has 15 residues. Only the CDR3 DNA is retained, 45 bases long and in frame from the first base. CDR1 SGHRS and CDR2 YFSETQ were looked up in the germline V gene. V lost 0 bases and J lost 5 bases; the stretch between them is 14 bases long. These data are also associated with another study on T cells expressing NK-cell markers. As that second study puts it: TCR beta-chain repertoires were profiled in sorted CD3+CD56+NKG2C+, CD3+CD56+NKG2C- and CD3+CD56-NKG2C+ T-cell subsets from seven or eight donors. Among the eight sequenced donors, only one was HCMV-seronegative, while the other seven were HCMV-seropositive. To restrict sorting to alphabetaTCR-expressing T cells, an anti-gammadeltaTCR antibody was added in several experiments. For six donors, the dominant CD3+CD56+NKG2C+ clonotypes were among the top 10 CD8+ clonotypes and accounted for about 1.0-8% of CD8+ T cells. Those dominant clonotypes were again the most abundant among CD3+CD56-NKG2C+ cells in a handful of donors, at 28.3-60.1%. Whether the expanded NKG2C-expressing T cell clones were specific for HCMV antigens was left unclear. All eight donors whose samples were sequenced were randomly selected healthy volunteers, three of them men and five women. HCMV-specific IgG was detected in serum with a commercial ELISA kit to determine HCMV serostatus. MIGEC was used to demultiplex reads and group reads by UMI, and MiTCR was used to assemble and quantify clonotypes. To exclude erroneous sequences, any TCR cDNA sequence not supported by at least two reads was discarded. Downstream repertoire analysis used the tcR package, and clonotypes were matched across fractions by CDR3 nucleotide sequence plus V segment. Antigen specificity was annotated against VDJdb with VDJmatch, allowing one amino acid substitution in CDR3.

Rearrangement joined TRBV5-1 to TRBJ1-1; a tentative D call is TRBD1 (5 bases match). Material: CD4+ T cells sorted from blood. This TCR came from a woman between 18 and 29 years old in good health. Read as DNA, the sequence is TGCGCCAGCAGCTTGGATTGGGGCCTGAGGACTGAAGCTTTCTTT. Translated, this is CASSLDWGLRTEAFF.